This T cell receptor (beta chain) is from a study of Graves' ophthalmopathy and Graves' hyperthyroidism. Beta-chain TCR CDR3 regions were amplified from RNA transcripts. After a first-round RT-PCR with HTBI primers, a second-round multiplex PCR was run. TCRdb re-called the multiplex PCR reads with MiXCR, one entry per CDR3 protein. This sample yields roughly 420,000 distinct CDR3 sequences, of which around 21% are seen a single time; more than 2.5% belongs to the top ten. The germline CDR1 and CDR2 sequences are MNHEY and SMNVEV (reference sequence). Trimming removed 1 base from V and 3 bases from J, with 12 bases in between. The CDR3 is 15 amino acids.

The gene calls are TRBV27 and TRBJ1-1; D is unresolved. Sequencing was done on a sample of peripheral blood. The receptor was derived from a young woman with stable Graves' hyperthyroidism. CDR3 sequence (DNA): TGTGCCAGCAGTTTATTGGGAGTAATAGACACTGAAGCTTTCTTT. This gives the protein CASSLLGVIDTEAFF.